These T cell receptor beta chains were read from a single sample in a study of blood T cell repertoires in COVID-19. The assay was immunoSEQ multiplex PCR, and TCRdb's table has in-frame clones only and misses some. The data contain fewer than 200,000 clones, approximately 81% of them singletons. Sequenced: peripheral blood. All receptors come from a woman aged 45-59 years with COVID-19, enrolled during active disease. Each CDR3 is given with its conserved first and last residue. Fields, in order: D gene, CDR3 length, clone size, J gene, V gene, CDR3 protein, CDR3 DNA. D genes are given only for firm matches. For some rows the clone size is stated as once, few or many, or as a class when expanded; others skip it.

TRBD1 | 15 | - | TRBJ1-2 | TRBV27 | CASSSGTGDYYGYTF | TGTGCCAGCAGTTCCGGGACAGGGGATTACTATGGCTACACCTTC
- | 12 | - | TRBJ1-2 | TRBV9 | CASSLDPGGYTF | TGTGCCAGCAGCTTAGACCCGGGGGGCTACACCTTC
TRBD1 | 14 | - | TRBJ2-7 | TRBV5-6 | CASSLGQGRHEQYF | TGTGCCAGCAGCTTGGGACAGGGGAGGCACGAGCAGTACTTC
- | 11 | - | TRBJ1-1 | TRBV9 | CASSGHPEAFF | TGTGCCAGCAGCGGACACCCCGAAGCTTTCTTT
- | 15 | - | TRBJ2-5 | TRBV6-5 | CASSYTGPVRETQYF | TGTGCCAGCAGTTACACAGGGCCAGTACGGGAGACCCAGTACTTC
- | 13 | - | TRBJ1-5 | TRBV19 | CASSYLGRQPQHF | TGTGCCAGTAGTTATTTGGGGAGGCAGCCCCAGCATTTT
- | 13 | - | TRBJ2-7 | TRBV15 | CATGGGIAYEQYF | TGTGCCACCGGCGGGGGCATAGCATACGAGCAGTACTTC
- | 15 | - | TRBJ2-3 | TRBV5-1 | CASSSVGISTDTQYF | TGCGCCAGCAGCTCCGTCGGGATTAGCACAGATACGCAGTATTTT
TRBD1 | 16 | - | TRBJ1-2 | TRBV15 | CATSGGRTGSHYGYTF | TGTGCCACCAGCGGGGGCCGGACAGGGTCACACTATGGCTACACCTTC
- | 14 | - | TRBJ1-6 | TRBV7-6 | CASSPGTHNSPLHF | TGTGCCAGCAGCCCAGGGACACACAATTCACCCCTCCACTTT
TRBD1 | 15 | - | TRBJ2-2 | TRBV7-3 | CASSQTGAFTGELFF | TGTGCCAGCAGCCAGACAGGGGCCTTCACCGGGGAGCTGTTTTTT
- | 12 | - | TRBJ1-2 | TRBV30 | CATGRRVYGYTF | TGTGCCACAGGCCGGAGGGTCTATGGCTACACCTTC
- | 15 | - | TRBJ2-2 | TRBV5-4 | CASSLRGARTGELFF | TGTGCCAGCAGCTTGCGGGGGGCGCGTACCGGGGAGCTGTTTTTT
- | 13 | - | TRBJ1-2 | TRBV12-3/TRBV12-4 | CASSFSGADGYTF | TGTGCCAGCAGTTTCTCAGGGGCGGACGGCTACACCTTC
- | 12 | - | TRBJ2-2 | TRBV6-5 | CASSPGPGELFF | TGTGCCAGCAGCCCGGGTCCCGGGGAGCTGTTTTTT
- | 13 | - | TRBJ2-7 | TRBV19 | CATRSFDSYEQYF | TGTGCCACCAGATCGTTCGACTCCTACGAGCAGTACTTC
TRBD1 | 14 | few | TRBJ1-3 | TRBV4-2 | CASSQDRGGNTIYF | TGTGCCAGCAGCCAGGACAGGGGAGGAAACACCATATATTTT
- | 13 | - | TRBJ1-1 | TRBV14 | CASRYTGSPEAFF | TGTGCCAGCAGGTACACAGGGAGCCCTGAAGCTTTCTTT
- | 14 | - | TRBJ2-2 | TRBV6-5 | CASRMGARTGELFF | TGTGCCAGCCGGATGGGGGCCCGCACCGGGGAGCTGTTTTTT
- | 11 | - | TRBJ2-7 | TRBV25-1 | CASAGSYEQYF | TGTGCCAGCGCCGGTTCGTACGAGCAGTACTTC
TRBD2 | 16 | - | TRBJ2-5 | TRBV10-3 | CAISERGGLTQETQYF | TGTGCCATCAGTGAGCGGGGGGGCCTGACTCAAGAGACCCAGTACTTC
- | 17 | - | TRBJ1-2 | TRBV7-9 | CASSRRSGPPGHYGYTF | TGTGCCAGCAGCCGTCGCTCGGGTCCTCCCGGCCACTATGGCTACACCTTC
- | 15 | - | TRBJ1-2 | TRBV5-1 | CASSQLSTGASGYTF | TGCGCCAGCAGCCAATTATCGACTGGGGCGAGCGGCTACACCTTC
- | 9 | few | TRBJ1-6 | TRBV21-1 | CASSVVCHF | TGTGCCAGTTCAGTTGTATGTCACTTT
- | 17 | - | TRBJ1-1 | TRBV28 | CASSPANLLGAKAEAFF | TGTGCCAGCAGTCCAGCAAACCTCCTTGGGGCCAAGGCTGAAGCTTTCTTT
TRBD2 | 10 | - | TRBJ2-5 | TRBV2 | CASGGGSQYF | TGTGCCAGCGGGGGGGGTTCCCAGTACTTC
TRBD2 | 18 | - | TRBJ2-1 | TRBV6-1 | CASSDELAGGFSYNEQFF | TGTGCCAGCAGTGATGAACTAGCGGGGGGATTCTCCTACAATGAGCAGTTCTTC
TRBD2 | 16 | - | TRBJ2-3 | TRBV7-2 | CASSRGGIRSTDTQYF | TGTGCCAGCAGCCGGGGGGGGATAAGAAGCACAGATACGCAGTATTTT
TRBD1 | 15 | - | TRBJ1-6 | TRBV6-1 | CASSEIGQGNSPLHF | TGTGCCAGCAGTGAAATAGGACAGGGGAACTCACCCCTCCACTTT
TRBD1 | 14 | - | TRBJ1-3 | TRBV2 | CASSGQGEGNNIYF | TGTGCCAGCAGTGGACAGGGAGAGGGAAACAACATATATTTT
- | 12 | - | TRBJ2-2 | TRBV6-5 | CASRQANGELFF | TGTGCCAGCCGACAGGCGAACGGGGAGCTGTTTTTT
TRBD1 | 13 | - | TRBJ1-4 | TRBV27 | CASSFTRDRGVVF | TGTGCCAGCAGTTTCACCCGGGACAGGGGTGTAGTTTTT
- | 13 | - | TRBJ2-5 | TRBV4-1 | CASSQGLVETQYF | TGCGCCAGCAGCCAAGGGCTGGTCGAGACCCAGTACTTC
- | 13 | - | TRBJ2-3 | TRBV10-1 | CASRATGRDTQYF | TGCGCCAGCAGGGCTACAGGGAGAGATACGCAGTATTTT
- | 15 | - | TRBJ1-5 | TRBV7-9 | CASSPAGRIDQPQHF | TGTGCCAGCAGCCCCGCAGGGAGGATAGATCAGCCCCAGCATTTT
- | 15 | - | TRBJ2-5 | TRBV7-2 | CASSLDRLLQETQYF | TGTGCCAGCAGCTTAGACAGGCTCCTACAAGAGACCCAGTACTTC
TRBD2 | 15 | - | TRBJ2-1 | TRBV30 | CAWSPGTRPYNEQFF | TGTGCCTGGAGTCCCGGGACTAGGCCCTACAATGAGCAGTTCTTC
TRBD1 | 17 | - | TRBJ1-1 | TRBV11-3 | CASSLPGVTGVNTEAFF | TGTGCCAGCAGCTTACCTGGGGTAACAGGGGTGAACACTGAAGCTTTCTTT
- | 15 | - | TRBJ2-1 | TRBV10-3 | CAIRPSRGESNEQFF | TGTGCCATCCGCCCGTCCAGGGGGGAATCCAATGAGCAGTTCTTC
TRBD1 | 14 | - | TRBJ1-1 | TRBV29-1 | CSVERGTGMTEAFF | TGCAGCGTTGAAAGAGGGACAGGGATGACTGAAGCTTTCTTT
- | 13 | - | TRBJ1-1 | TRBV11-3 | CASSLDQGAEAFF | TGTGCCAGCAGCTTAGATCAGGGCGCTGAAGCTTTCTTT
TRBD1 | 17 | - | TRBJ2-1 | TRBV12-5 | CASGPRLRQGVYNEQFF | TGTGCTAGTGGCCCCCGGTTGCGCCAGGGGGTCTACAATGAGCAGTTCTTC